A selection of T cell receptor beta chains follows, all from one sample in a study of cytomegalovirus exposure and HLA in healthy donors. Produced via immunoSEQ multiplex PCR; TCRdb's table is partial and in-frame only. The sample lists approximately 88,000 clones, approximately 80% seen once, with approximately 5% in the top ten. The source material was PBMCs. Source of these receptors: a man aged 30 to 45 in good health and CMV-seropositive. CDR3s include the opening cysteine and the closing phenylalanine or tryptophan. The D gene is left open where the match is weak. Not all rows give a size; the values are once, few, many and, for expanded clones, a class.

size,V,J,D,DNA,CDR3
.,TRBV28,TRBJ1-1,.,TGTGCCAGCAGTTTACGGGAGTTTGAAGCTTTCTTT,CASSLREFEAFF
.,TRBV27,TRBJ2-2,.,TGTGCCAGCAGTGTTCTAGCGCCCACCGGGGAGCTGTTTTTT,CASSVLAPTGELFF
.,TRBV7-9,TRBJ1-2,.,TGTGCCAGCAGCCTCGACAGTAACTATGGCTACACCTTC,CASSLDSNYGYTF
.,TRBV2,TRBJ1-2,TRBD1,TGTGCCAGCAGCTTCACCGACAGGGGAGAGGGCTACACCTTC,CASSFTDRGEGYTF
.,TRBV2,TRBJ2-5,TRBD2,TGTGCCAGCCATGGACTAGCGGGGGGGCCAGCAGAGACCCAGTACTTC,CASHGLAGGPAETQYF
few,TRBV9,TRBJ2-2,TRBD1,TGTGCCAGCAGCCCCGGGACAGGGGGCACCGGGGAGCTGTTTTTT,CASSPGTGGTGELFF
.,TRBV7-2,TRBJ1-1,.,TGTGCCAGCAGCCCCTGGAAGTGGAGAGACACTGAAGCTTTCTTT,CASSPWKWRDTEAFF
.,TRBV29-1,TRBJ1-5,TRBD1,TGCAGCGTTTCGACAGGGGTGAATCAGCCCCAGCATTTT,CSVSTGVNQPQHF
few,TRBV28,TRBJ2-7,TRBD1,TGTGCCAGCAGTTTATCGGGACAGGGGCACAACGAGCAGTACTTC,CASSLSGQGHNEQYF
.,TRBV18,TRBJ1-4,TRBD1,TGTGCCAGCTCATCGTACTGGGGGACAGGGATGGAAAAACTGTTTTTT,CASSSYWGTGMEKLFF
.,TRBV7-6,TRBJ1-4,.,TGTGCCAGCAGCTTATCCGCAGACCGGGGGGAAAAACTGTTTTTT,CASSLSADRGEKLFF
.,TRBV10-3,TRBJ1-2,TRBD1,TGTGCCATCACGGGACAGGGCTATGGCTACACCTTC,CAITGQGYGYTF
.,TRBV27,TRBJ2-1,TRBD2,TGTGCCAGCAGTTTAGCACTAGCGGGCACCTACAATGAGCAGTTCTTC,CASSLALAGTYNEQFF
.,TRBV18,TRBJ1-1,.,TGTGCCAGCTCCCCCTCCCTGGGCCAGACTGAAGCTTTCTTT,CASSPSLGQTEAFF
.,TRBV28,TRBJ2-7,TRBD2,TGTGCCAGTGCTGGCGGGAGGACATACGAGCAGTACTTC,CASAGGRTYEQYF
.,TRBV5-1,TRBJ2-7,.,TGCGCCAGCAGCTCCGGACAGACCTACGAGCAGTACTTC,CASSSGQTYEQYF
.,TRBV4-2,TRBJ2-1,.,TGTGCCAGCAGCCACACTAGGGGGGGGCCTCAGTTCGATGAGCAGTTCTTC,CASSHTRGGPQFDEQFF
.,TRBV5-6,TRBJ1-3,TRBD1,TGTGCCAGCAGCGTAGACAGGGGGTTCTACTCTGGAAACACCATATATTTT,CASSVDRGFYSGNTIYF
.,TRBV19,TRBJ1-5,.,TGTGCCAGTAGCCGCGCAGCGCGCAATCAGCCCCAGCATTTT,CASSRAARNQPQHF
.,TRBV4-2,TRBJ2-7,.,TGTGCCAGCAGCCAAGAGTTGGGGCGCGGGGACCGCTACGAGCAGTACTTC,CASSQELGRGDRYEQYF
once,TRBV7-2,TRBJ2-3,TRBD2,TGTGCCAGCAGCTTCCAGACTAGCGGAACAGATACGCAGTATTTT,CASSFQTSGTDTQYF
.,TRBV18,TRBJ2-1,TRBD1,TGTGCCAGCTCACCGCGACAGGGGGGGAGCAATGAGCAGTTCTTC,CASSPRQGGSNEQFF
.,TRBV15,TRBJ2-1,.,TGTGCCACCAGCAGAGATCGGGGAAGCTCCTACAATGAGCAGTTCTTC,CATSRDRGSSYNEQFF
once,TRBV2,TRBJ2-2,.,TGTGCCAGCAAGGAGGGCGCGATCACCGGGGAGCTGTTTTTT,CASKEGAITGELFF
.,TRBV21-1,TRBJ2-1,.,TGTGCCAGCAGCAAAGGGGTCCCTAGCGGGAGACTATACAATGAGCAGTTCTTC,CASSKGVPSGRLYNEQFF
.,TRBV2,TRBJ1-4,TRBD1,TGTGCCAGCGGGAGAGGGGGCGAAAAACTGTTTTTT,CASGRGGEKLFF
.,TRBV7-2,TRBJ2-6,.,TGTGCCAGCAGCCTCCCGGGTGTCTCTGGGGCCAACGTCCTGACTTTC,CASSLPGVSGANVLTF
.,TRBV7-9,TRBJ2-3,.,TGTGCCAGCAGCTTCGCAGATACGCAGTATTTT,CASSFADTQYF
few,TRBV7-2,TRBJ1-1,.,TGTGCCAGCAGCTTACTCTCAGTCATGAACACTGAAGCTTTCTTT,CASSLLSVMNTEAFF
.,TRBV30,TRBJ1-5,TRBD1,TGTGCCTGGAGTGTACAGGGGGATCAGCCCCAGCATTTT,CAWSVQGDQPQHF
.,TRBV19,TRBJ2-4,.,TGTGCCAGTAGTTTGCAGGAAGTCAAAAACATTCAGTACTTC,CASSLQEVKNIQYF
.,TRBV30,TRBJ1-6,.,TGTGCCTGGACCCGGAGCCATAATTCACCCCTCCACTTT,CAWTRSHNSPLHF
.,TRBV6-5,TRBJ2-2,.,TGTGCCAGCAAGAGGGCTGACGCCGGGGAGCTGTTTTTT,CASKRADAGELFF
.,TRBV4-2,TRBJ2-7,.,TGTGCCAGCAGCCACCAGGACTTATACTACGAGCAGTACTTC,CASSHQDLYYEQYF
.,TRBV6-4,TRBJ2-4,TRBD2,TGTGCCAGCAGTGAAACGGGACTAGCAGGCATTCAGTACTTC,CASSETGLAGIQYF
.,TRBV19,TRBJ2-7,TRBD1,TGTGCCAGTAGTGACAGGGGGCTTCTCTACGAGCAGTACTTC,CASSDRGLLYEQYF
.,TRBV19,TRBJ1-1,TRBD1,TGTGCCAGTAGTATAGCGGACAGGGAGGATACTGAAGCTTTCTTT,CASSIADREDTEAFF
.,TRBV6-4,TRBJ1-1,.,TGTGCCAGCAGTGAGGACATGAACACTGAAGCTTTCTTT,CASSEDMNTEAFF
.,TRBV10-3,TRBJ2-3,TRBD2,TGTGCCATCAGTGAACTAGCGGGAGGTGACGCAGATACGCAGTATTTT,CAISELAGGDADTQYF